Presented here are 13 T cell receptor beta chains from one specimen sequenced in a study of response to subunit inactivated influenza vaccine. TCRdb reprocessed the RT-PCR reads with MiXCR, giving one entry per CDR3 protein. The sample has 400,000 to 550,000 distinct CDR3 sequences; around 25% are singletons. Sample: CD4+ T cells sorted from PBMCs, taken roughly 5 days after vaccination. The receptors here all came from a man aged 45-65 years who received an inactivated influenza vaccine.

This clonotype has only a few counts. J is TRBJ2-3 and V is TRBV6-5; the D is unclear. CDR3 size: 14 residues. Germline V gives CDR1 MNHEY, CDR2 SVGAGI. V was pared by 4 bases and J by 0 bases, with 8 bases between. This CDR3 is CASSSMDSTDTQYF. In DNA, the CDR3 is TGTGCCAGCAGTTCCATGGATAGCACAGATACGCAGTATTTT.

Concerning this clonotype itself: An end of the junction differs from the germline gene, which may be a read error. This chain links TRBV20-1 with TRBJ2-7, with TRBD2 as a possible D gene (6 bases). CDR1 and CDR2 from the germline V gene are DFQATT and SNEGSKA (reference sequence). CDR3 length equals 16 residues. The DNA for the CDR3 is TGCTGTGCTAAGTCTCTGGGGAGGTCTTCCTCCTACGAGCAGTACTTC. Protein product: CCAKSLGRSSSYEQYF.

A few counts support this clonotype. The rearrangement links TRBV20-1 to TRBJ1-2; 12 positions match TRBD1. With V trimmed by 2 bases and J by 8 bases, 6 bases remained unmatched. There are 14 residues in the CDR3. CDR1 and CDR2 (germline): DFQATT, SNEGSKA (reference sequence). The CDR3 spells CSARPGTGGMGYTF. CDR3 coding DNA: TGCAGTGCTAGACCCGGGACAGGGGGCATGGGCTACACCTTC.

The V gene is TRBV18, the J gene TRBJ2-1; 7 bases agree with TRBD1. The CDR3 consists of 16 residues. Germline V gene lookup returns CDR1 KGHSH and CDR2 LQKENI. V shed 4 bases and J 2 bases; nucleotides not matched to a gene: 8. The CDR3 here is CASSQTQTGTYNEQFF. CDR3 in DNA: TGTGCCAGCTCACAAACGCAGACAGGGACCTACAATGAGCAGTTCTTC.

This clonotype was seen at least ten times. The chain employs TRBV5-6 and TRBJ2-3, with 8 bases matching TRBD2. Per the germline V gene, CDR1 is SGHDT and CDR2 is YYEEEE. J gave up 2 bases and V 5 bases, and 7 bases lay outside the gene matches. This CDR3 is 15 amino acids long. Here the CDR3 reads CASRKGLGITDTQYF. The DNA of the CDR3 is TGTGCCAGCAGGAAGGGACTAGGTATCACAGATACGCAGTATTTT.

The V call is TRBV7-2, the J call TRBJ2-7; possible D gene TRBD2, 5 bases. The CDR3 totals 14 residues. With 5 bases removed from V and 3 bases from J, the gap between germline ends came to 14 bases. Germline lookup yields CDR1 SGHTA and CDR2 FQGNSA. As DNA, the CDR3 is TGTGCCAGCAGCCAGAGGGCCGGGAACTACGAGCAGTACTTC. Translated, it gives CASSQRAGNYEQYF.

In this sample, this clonotype turned up many times. The chain employs TRBV5-1 and TRBJ2-1, with D unresolved. Germline assignment: CDR1 SGHRS and CDR2 YFSETQ. The V and J ends lost 7 bases and 8 bases respectively, with 19 bases between them. The CDR3 consists of 14 residues. The CDR3 DNA reads TGCGCCAGCGTGGCCCAACCCAGCGCGGATGAGCAGTTCTTC. The encoded protein is CASVAQPSADEQFF.

In this sample, this clonotype turned up many times. The rearrangement joins TRBV7-2 to TRBJ2-5, with TRBD1 identical over 9 bases. Trimming at V came to 3 bases and at J to 5 bases, leaving 7 bases not matched to a gene. Germline V CDR1 and CDR2: SGHTA, FQGNSA. The CDR3 length is 15 residues. The CDR3 DNA reads as TGTGCCAGCAGCTTGAACAGGGGGCAGGTGGAGACCCAGTACTTC. Protein sequence: CASSLNRGQVETQYF.

This clonotype occurred a few times. This CDR3 reads CASSLEWEGTYEQYF. DNA for the CDR3: TGCGCCAGCAGCTTGGAGTGGGAGGGCACCTACGAGCAGTACTTC. This sequence joins TRBV5-1 and TRBJ2-7; 7 bases are a match to TRBD2. The CDR3 is 15 amino acids. The V segment lost 0 bases and the J segment 2 bases; nucleotides outside the gene matches: 5. Germline CDR1 SGHRS, CDR2 YFSETQ.

This clonotype was recorded a few times. The rearrangement links TRBV2 to TRBJ2-1; 8 bases are a match to TRBD2. Germline V gene sequence: CDR1 SNHLY, CDR2 FYNNEI. J was trimmed by 0 bases and V by 9 bases; bases with no gene match: 16. This CDR3 is 18 amino acids long. CDR3 loop: CASVGASGPPSSYNEQFF. CDR3 coding DNA: TGTGCCAGTGTTGGGGCTAGCGGGCCACCGAGCTCCTACAATGAGCAGTTCTTC.

V is TRBV4-1 and J is TRBJ2-7; D gene uncertain. V lost 4 bases, J lost 3 bases, and 13 bases lay in between. This CDR3 spans 14 amino acids. CDR1 and CDR2 (germline): MGHRA, YSYEKL. The CDR3 loop is CASSPRTEYYEQYF. CDR3 DNA: TGCGCCAGCAGCCCCCGGACGGAGTACTACGAGCAGTACTTC.

The chain has TRBV6-5 and TRBJ1-3; 7 nucleotides agree with TRBD1. Germline-derived CDR1 and CDR2 are MNHEY and SVGAGI. V lost 7 bases, J lost 0 bases, and 6 bases stayed unmatched. The length of the CDR3 is 15 residues. In DNA, the CDR3 is TGTGCCAGCAAGCGACAGGGCAGCTCTGGAAACACCATATATTTT. Translation gives CASKRQGSSGNTIYF.

The chain combines TRBV7-2 with TRBJ1-2; tentative D call: TRBD1 (5 bases). V was clipped by 1 base and J by 8 bases, with 17 bases between them. This CDR3 has 15 residues. Germline values: CDR1 SGHTA, CDR2 FQGNSA. The CDR3 loop reads CASSLGRGGTRGYTF. The CDR3 DNA follows: TGTGCCAGCAGCTTAGGCCGCGGGGGGACTAGAGGCTACACCTTC.